The 8 T cell receptor beta chains presented below share a single source sample, sequenced in a study of T cells in Graves' hyperthyroidism and ophthalmopathy (dated by TCRdb to the late 2010s). Libraries were constructed by multiplex PCR. Sequencing took place on an Illumina HiSeq 2000. The TCR beta CDR3 regions were amplified from RNA transcripts. The first round of RT-PCR for the TCR CDR3 was performed with the HTBI primer set and the Qiagen OneStep RT-PCR kit. Through fastp at Q25 and MiXCR, TCRdb rebuilt clones from the public reads, retaining in-frame beta chains. CDR3 protein duplicates are merged, each entry listing the most common genes and DNA. A total of under 400,000 distinct CDR3 sequences appear in this sample, under 15% of them only once. About 9.1% of the sample lies in the top ten. The sample consisted of blood. These receptors were collected from a woman between 18 and 30 years old with Graves' hyperthyroidism.

This clonotype was seen at least ten times. V usage is TRBV30 and J usage is TRBJ1-1; possibly TRBD1 for D (6 bases). The CDR3 is 15 amino acids. The V end was cut by 5 bases, the J end by 1 base, with 17 bases between. Germline CDR1 GTSNPN, CDR2 SVGIG (reference sequence). The CDR3: CAWVGGVVKNTEAFF. The CDR3 DNA reads TGTGCCTGGGTAGGGGGAGTTGTGAAGAACACTGAAGCTTTCTTT.

This clonotype was seen many times. The chain links TRBV28 to TRBJ1-5; no definite D call. Trimming cost V 5 bases and J 3 bases, with 11 bases left between them. The CDR3 spans 14 residues. Germline CDR1 reads MDHEN; CDR2 reads SYDVKM. The DNA for the CDR3 is TGTGCCAGCAGTATAGATCAGTTCAATCAGCCCCAGCATTTT. It translates to CASSIDQFNQPQHF.

This clonotype appeared many times. The CDR3 loop reads CASSRPGQGELDEQYF. Written as DNA, the CDR3 is TGCGCCAGCAGCAGACCGGGACAGGGGGAGTTAGACGAGCAGTACTTC. This rearrangement joins TRBV5-1 to TRBJ2-7; 11 bases align to TRBD1. V lost 4 bases to trimming and J lost 5 bases; unmatched junction nucleotides: 11. CDR1 SGHRS and CDR2 YFSETQ come from the germline V gene. CDR3 length: 16 residues.

This chain uses TRBV30 with TRBJ1-1, with 8 nucleotides matching TRBD1. The CDR3 loop spans 14 amino acids. After removal of 2 bases from V and 3 bases from J, the junction contained 5 bases not matched to a gene. CDR1 is GTSNPN, CDR2 SVGIG, per germline (reference sequence). The CDR3, as DNA: TGTGCCTGGAGTACCGGACAGGGATACACTGAAGCTTTCTTT. Its translation is CAWSTGQGYTEAFF.

In this sample, this clonotype turned up once. One junction end does not reproduce the germline sequence, and a read error may be involved. The chain is built from TRBV20-1 and TRBJ2-1; 12 bases align to TRBD2. The germline V gene encodes CDR1 DFQATT and CDR2 SNEGSKA (reference sequence). The CDR3 has 17 residues. CDR3 sequence reads: CSAKKLAGGTVYNERFF. CDR3 nucleotides: TGCAGTGCTAAGAAACTAGCGGGGGGTACCGTCTACAATGAGCGGTTCTTC.

This clonotype was detected ten times or more. The J gene is TRBJ2-7, the V gene TRBV28; possibly TRBD1 or TRBD2 for D (5 bases each). There are 18 residues in the CDR3. Between the trimmed V and J ends, which lost 6 bases and 1 base, there was a span of 25 bases. Germline V gene lookup returns CDR1 MDHEN and CDR2 SYDVKM. The CDR3 DNA is TGTGCCAGCAGCCATCTACCCGGGGCGGCGGCCCTTTCCTACGAGCAGTACTTC. Protein product: CASSHLPGAAALSYEQYF.

The gene calls are TRBV20-1 and TRBJ1-5; the D is unclear. The CDR3 covers 14 residues. Germline CDR1 DFQATT, CDR2 SNEGSKA (reference sequence). Deletions cut 3 bases from V and 1 base from J, with 10 bases between. The CDR3 region is CSASKGGSNQPQHF. Written as DNA, the CDR3 is TGCAGTGCTAGTAAGGGTGGCAGCAATCAGCCCCAGCATTTT.

Many counts were recorded for this clonotype. The chain links TRBV10-3 to TRBJ1-2; D call uncertain. The ends were cut back, 10 bases at V and 0 bases at J, with 15 bases in the middle. The germline V gene encodes CDR1 ENHRY and CDR2 SYGVKD. The CDR3 totals 14 residues. CDR3 bases: TGTGCCACCGGGGAGACGGTAGCTAACTATGGCTACACCTTC. Its protein is CATGETVANYGYTF.